The 4 T cell receptor beta chains below all came from one sample that was sequenced in a study of CD8+CD57+ T cells in acquired aplastic anemia. The use of genomic DNA as template underpinned the TCR beta VDJ and CDR3 profiling. MiXCR, applied by TCRdb to the reads, yields one record per CDR3 protein. The sample contains 250,000 to 300,000 distinct CDR3 sequences, 55% to 65% of which appear only once. Sample: sorted CD4+, CD8+, or CD8+CD57+ T cells (not recorded which) from PBMCs. These receptors originate from a human donor with severe aplastic anemia or a healthy control (not recorded which).

Written as DNA, the CDR3 is TGTGCCAGTACCCTAGGACTAGCGGGGGGCCTATCCTACAATGAGCAGTTCTTC. Its protein is CASTLGLAGGLSYNEQFF. The chain uses TRBV19 and TRBJ2-1, with 14 nucleotides matching TRBD2. The CDR3 consists of 18 residues. V lost 7 bases, J lost 1 base, and 9 bases stayed unmatched. Germline CDR1 and CDR2: LNHDA and SQIVND (reference sequence).

The chain has TRBV20-1 and TRBJ2-1; 9 bases are a match to TRBD1. J lost 8 bases, V lost 7 bases, and 12 bases had no gene match. This CDR3 has 14 residues. CDR1 is DFQATT, CDR2 SNEGSKA, per germline (reference sequence). DNA for the CDR3: TGCAGTGTAGGCGGACAGGGGCATGGCGATGAGCAGTTCTTC. Its translation is CSVGGQGHGDEQFF.

The chain joins TRBV10-1 to TRBJ2-1; perhaps TRBD2 as D (6 bases). Germline V lookup: CDR1 WNHNN, CDR2 SYGVQD (reference sequence). This CDR3 contains 13 residues. Deletions cut 3 bases from V and 9 bases from J, with 12 bases between. In DNA, the CDR3 is TGCGCCAGCAGTGAAAGGGAGGCGGGTGAGCAGTTCTTC. This translates into CASSEREAGEQFF.

The rearrangement links TRBV20-1 to TRBJ2-5; 13 bases map to TRBD2. This CDR3 has 15 residues. Germline assignment: CDR1 DFQATT and CDR2 SNEGSKA (reference sequence). J was trimmed by 5 bases and V by 5 bases; bases with no gene match: 8. CDR3 coding DNA: TGCAGTGCTCCGAGTCGGGGACTAGCGGGGGAGACCCAGTACTTC. Encoded protein: CSAPSRGLAGETQYF.